The 17 T cell receptor beta chains below were found in one sample sequenced in a study of T cells in women clearing cervical HPV infection. TCRdb's copy holds only in-frame clones and misses some; the assay was immunoSEQ multiplex PCR. This sample's clone table lists 25,000 to 30,000 clones. Specimen: blood buffy coat. These TCRs come from a woman between 18 and 70 years old with a cervical HPV16 infection that either progressed to CIN3+ or cleared (not recorded which).

On this clone itself: Read sequence stops 3 residues before the CDR3 end, and the germline J gene provides the missing end. The rearrangement links TRBV30 to TRBJ1-3; TRBD1 aligns across 7 bases. V was clipped by 6 bases and J by 2 bases; unmatched bases: 10. Germline loops: CDR1 GTSNPN, CDR2 SVGIG (reference sequence). This CDR3 spans 15 amino acids. CDR3 amino acids: CACVRGGFTGNTIYF. The sequenced CDR3 bases are TGTGCCTGTGTTCGAGGGGGCTTCACTGGAAACACC.

Concerning this clone: Read data end 3 residues before the CDR3 end; the end is taken from the germline J gene. This chain joins TRBV19 and TRBJ2-3, with 7 bases that match TRBD1. The CDR3 runs to 16 residues. V was clipped by 1 base and J by 0 bases; unmatched bases: 4. Per the germline V gene, CDR1 is LNHDA and CDR2 is SQIVND (reference sequence). The CDR3 sequence: CASSIGGQSSTDTQYF. The covered CDR3 bases are TGTGCCAGTAGTATAGGGGGACAGTCTAGCACAGATACG.

Concerning this clone itself: The CDR3 end lies 3 residues beyond the end of the read and is filled in from the germline J gene. V is TRBV12-3 or TRBV12-4 and J is TRBJ2-5; 8 positions agree with TRBD2. V lost 5 bases, J lost 2 bases, and 10 bases stayed unmatched. The CDR3 is made up of 16 amino acids. The sequenced part of the CDR3 DNA is TGTGCCAGCAGTCATATCCTGACTAGCGCTCAAGAGACC. Translation: CASSHILTSAQET. In full, the CDR3 reads CASSHILTSAQETQYF.

About this clone itself: The read terminates 3 residues before the CDR3 end, so the remaining end is supplied by the germline J gene. The chain has TRBV14 and TRBJ1-1; D call uncertain. CDR1 SGHDN and CDR2 FVKESK come from the germline V gene. The CDR3 loop spans 14 amino acids. V shed 0 bases and J shed 4 bases, with 9 bases lying between them. The CDR3 bases that were read are TGTGCCAGCAGCCAAGATCGGGTCGTCACTGAA. Protein: CASSQDRVVTE. In full, the CDR3 is CASSQDRVVTEAFF.

The CDR3: CATSRDTLAAGTQYF. The DNA read from the CDR3 is TGTGCCACCAGCAGAGATACATTGGCAGCGGGGACG. This chain uses TRBV15 with TRBJ2-3; 7 bases fit TRBD2. The CDR3 end falls 3 residues outside the read, so it is completed with the germline J gene. Germline values: CDR1 LNHNV, CDR2 YYDKDF (reference sequence). This CDR3 spans 15 amino acids.

Regarding this clone: Read data end 3 residues before the CDR3 end; the end is taken from the germline J gene. The chain employs TRBV5-1 and TRBJ1-1; TRBD1 matches 8 bases. CDR1 and CDR2 (germline): SGHRS, YFSETQ. This CDR3 is 16 amino acids long. V trimming: 4 bases; J trimming: 1 base; junction bases outside the gene matches: 9. The CDR3 is CASSIGQGNGNTEAFF. The covered CDR3 bases are TGCGCCAGCAGCATCGGACAGGGCAACGGGAACACTGAA.

The covered CDR3 bases are TGCGCCAGCAGCTTACCCGGGACAGGAAACACC. Translation gives CASSLPGTGNT. The CDR3 in its entirety is CASSLPGTGNTIYF. The chain uses TRBV4-1 and TRBJ1-3; perhaps TRBD1 as D (6 bases). Read sequence stops 3 residues before the CDR3 end, and the germline J gene provides the missing end. CDR3 length: 14 residues. In germline, CDR1 is MGHRA, CDR2 YSYEKL. V dropped 5 bases and J dropped 4 bases, with 12 bases sitting between them.

Comment on this clone: Read coverage stops 3 residues before the CDR3 terminus; the germline J gene supplies the remainder. The chain couples TRBV7-6 to TRBJ1-6; D remains unclear. Germline V gene sequence: CDR1 SGHVS, CDR2 FNYEAQ. There are 14 residues in the CDR3. The V gene lost 3 bases and the J gene lost 4 bases, with 7 bases spanning the gap. This chain's CDR3 is CASSLASYNSPLHF. Incomplete CDR3 DNA: TGTGCCAGCAGCTTGGCCTCATATAATTCACCC. Variable domain in full (rest from reference TRBV7-6 and TRBJ1-6): GAGVSQSPRYKVTKRGQDVALRCDPISGHVSLYWYRQALGQGPEFLTYFNYEAQQDKSGLPNDRFSAERPEGSISTLTIQRTEQRDSAMYRCASSLASYNSPLHFGNGTRLTVT.

As for this clone: Read coverage stops 3 residues before the CDR3 terminus; the germline J gene supplies the remainder. The genes are TRBV5-1 and TRBJ1-2; 8 bases match TRBD1. The germline V gene has CDR1 SGHRS and CDR2 YFSETQ. The CDR3 runs to 18 residues. V shed 4 bases, J shed 5 bases, and the junction held 19 bases outside the gene matches. CDR3 DNA, as far as it was read: TGCGCCAGCAGCGGAGACAGACAGGGGACCTCGCGAAGGTATGGC. The encoded protein is CASSGDRQGTSRRYG. The entire CDR3 protein is CASSGDRQGTSRRYGYTF.

Comments on this clone: The read stops 3 residues short of the end of the CDR3; the missing end is completed from the germline J gene. This sequence joins TRBV30 and TRBJ1-1, with D unresolved. The CDR3 runs to 15 residues. Germline V gives CDR1 GTSNPN, CDR2 SVGIG (reference sequence). The covered CDR3 bases are TGTGCCTGGAGTCTTACCCTGGACGCATCCGGCGGG. It translates to CAWSLTLDASGG. The whole CDR3 protein reads CAWSLTLDASGGAFF.

With regard to this clone: The read comes to an end 3 residues before the CDR3 does, leaving the germline J gene to fill in the end. The rearrangement uses TRBV7-9 and TRBJ1-2; perhaps TRBD1 as D (5 bases). This CDR3 contains 13 residues. Per the germline V gene, CDR1 is SEHNR and CDR2 is FQNEAQ (reference sequence). This CDR3 reads CASSSGGGNDYTF. CDR3 DNA, as far as it was read: TGTGCCAGCAGCTCAGGCGGGGGGAACGAC.

On this clone: The CDR3 end lies 3 residues beyond the end of the read and is filled in from the germline J gene. The V call is TRBV7-8, the J call TRBJ2-2; TRBD2 matches at 9 bases. V trimming: 4 bases; J trimming: 6 bases; junction bases outside the gene matches: 9. CDR3 length equals 16 residues. CDR1 is SGHVS and CDR2 is FQNEAQ in the germline V gene. The CDR3 bases that were read are TGTGCCAGCAGCTCTCCAGCGGGAGGTCGAGCCGGGGAG. Protein product: CASSSPAGGRAGE. The entire CDR3 protein is CASSSPAGGRAGELFF.

Note on this clone: Read data end 3 residues before the CDR3 end; the end is taken from the germline J gene. V and J are TRBV11-2 and TRBJ2-7; TRBD1 matches 7 bases. J was trimmed by 1 base and V by 5 bases; bases with no gene match: 8. CDR3 length: 15 residues. Germline V gene data show CDR1 as SGHAT and CDR2 as FQNNGV. Incomplete CDR3 DNA: TGTGCCAGCAGCCGCCGACAGGGTTTGTCCTACGAG. It codes for CASSRRQGLSYE. The CDR3 as a whole reads CASSRRQGLSYEQYF.

The CDR3 region is CASSLDRGQLYGYTF. Incomplete CDR3 DNA: TGCGCCAGCAGCTTGGATCGGGGACAGTTATATGGC. The rearrangement links TRBV5-1 to TRBJ1-2; 7 bases align to TRBD1. The CDR3 goes on 3 residues after the read ends, and that part is filled in from the germline J gene. Germline V lookup: CDR1 SGHRS, CDR2 YFSETQ. This CDR3 comprises 15 residues. Trimming cost V 0 bases and J 5 bases; bases outside gene matches: 7.

Points on this clone: The read comes to an end 3 residues before the CDR3 does, leaving the germline J gene to fill in the end. The gene calls are TRBV19 and TRBJ2-3; D possibly corresponds to TRBD1 (5 bases). This CDR3 comprises 15 residues. Germline assignment: CDR1 LNHDA and CDR2 SQIVND (reference sequence). CDR3 DNA, as far as it was read: TGTGCCAGTAGGGTACCAGGGTCAAGCAATCAGCCG. Its translation: CASRVPGSSNQP. The entire CDR3 protein reads CASRVPGSSNQPQYF.

As for this clone: From the germline J gene comes the end of the CDR3, since the read stops 3 residues before it. The sample has other DNA sequences that encode this CDR3 too. This chain links TRBV19 with TRBJ1-3; 7 bases fit TRBD1. The V and J ends lost 3 bases and 4 bases, in that order; junction bases with no gene match: 9. The CDR3 totals 16 residues. From germline, CDR1 is LNHDA and CDR2 SQIVND (reference sequence). Here the CDR3 reads CASSIGQASSGNTIYF. The part of the CDR3 DNA that was read is TGTGCCAGTAGTATCGGACAGGCGAGCTCCGGAAACACC.

Concerning this clone: The read ends 3 residues early relative to the CDR3; the germline J gene fills the gap. This chain links TRBV30 with TRBJ1-1, with D hard to call. V lost 5 bases and J 1 base, leaving 14 bases between the germline ends. The CDR3 extends over 14 amino acids. Germline CDR1 reads GTSNPN; CDR2 reads SVGIG (reference sequence). CDR3 sequence: CAWDGGRGNTEAFF. The CDR3 bases that were read are TGTGCCTGGGACGGAGGGCGGGGGAACACTGAA.